This T cell receptor (beta chain) is from a study of blood T cell repertoires in COVID-19. Across the whole study: Spain, Italy and the United States supplied samples that represented acute and convalescent COVID-19. The cDNA or gDNA used as material had been derived from T cells, B-cell-depleted T cells, or PBMCs.

In the original processing: Estimates of nucleated cell counts were drawn from the amplification of reference gene primers. Profiling relied on immunoSEQ multiplex PCR, and the TCRdb table lists in-frame clones only, not all of them. V, J and clone size were drawn from that table, and D and trimming were deduced from the DNA. The profile shows tens of thousands of clones, about 80% of them singletons. The V gene end was trimmed by 1 base and the J gene end by 1 base; junction bases not matched to a gene: 5. The germline gives CDR1 SEHNR, CDR2 FQNEAQ (reference sequence). The CDR3 is 18 residues long.

This receptor was identified in a human donor in a cohort sampled during active COVID-19. The chain is built from TRBV7-9 and TRBJ2-3, with 13 bases identical to TRBD2. Sequencing was carried out using peripheral blood. The CDR3 here is CASSLGTSGGKGTDTQYF. CDR3 DNA sequence: TGTGCCAGCAGCTTAGGGACTAGCGGGGGAAAGGGCACAGATACGCAGTATTTT.